The next 7 T cell receptor beta chains were all read from a single sample in a study of CD8 T cells in Susac syndrome. Reverse transcription of about 0.45 to 1 ug RNA was performed with random hexamers. TCRdb re-called the immunoSEQ multiplex PCR reads with MiXCR, one entry per CDR3 protein. In the table there are fewer than 200,000 distinct CDR3 sequences, 90% to 95% of which are singletons. Sequencing input: CD4+ T cells from PBMCs. These receptors originate from a human donor with Susac syndrome.

V gene TRBV24-1 combines with J gene TRBJ2-1; TRBD1 is a possible D gene (6 bases). V was pared by 5 bases and J by 1 base, with 14 bases between. The CDR3 spans 16 residues. From germline, CDR1 is KGHDR and CDR2 SFDVKD. CDR3 DNA sequence: TGTGCCACCAGTGCCTCGGGGACACGATCCTACAATGAGCAGTTCTTC. It translates to CATSASGTRSYNEQFF.

This chain uses TRBV19 with TRBJ1-5; D is unresolved. CDR1 and CDR2 from the germline V gene are LNHDA and SQIVND (reference sequence). Trimming took off 3 bases at V and 3 bases at J, with 18 bases between the two ends. This CDR3 has 17 amino acids. As DNA, the CDR3 is TGTGCCAGTAGTATTTTGCCAGGTCCAGATCCCAATCAGCCCCAGCATTTT. It encodes CASSILPGPDPNQPQHF.

The CDR3 loop reads CASSEIGRETQYF. CDR3 sequence (DNA): TGTGCCAGCAGTGAGATAGGGCGGGAGACCCAGTACTTC. The chain combines TRBV25-1 with TRBJ2-5, with D unclear. The CDR3 runs 13 residues. Trimming shortened V by 3 bases and J by 5 bases, and 10 bases separated the two germline ends. Germline-derived CDR1 and CDR2 are MGHDK and SYGVNS.

This chain joins TRBV4-1 and TRBJ1-4; D might be TRBD1 (5 bases). Germline CDR1 MGHRA, CDR2 YSYEKL. Between the trimmed V and J ends, which lost 4 bases and 7 bases, there was a span of 19 bases. This CDR3 comprises 16 residues. The CDR3 sequence is CASSPRGQAPREKLFF. The CDR3 DNA follows: TGCGCCAGCAGCCCCCGCGGACAAGCCCCACGTGAAAAACTGTTTTTT.

This chain joins TRBV9 and TRBJ2-3; 7 positions match TRBD2. This CDR3 contains 17 residues. The germline V gene has CDR1 SGDLS and CDR2 YYNGEE. The ends lost 3 bases at V and 3 bases at J; junction bases unmatched: 13. CDR3 protein: CASSGQRLAEPTDTQYF. The CDR3 DNA reads as TGTGCCAGCAGCGGTCAGAGGCTAGCGGAACCTACAGATACGCAGTATTTT.

The chain carries TRBV13 and TRBJ2-6, with 7 bases identical to TRBD1. Germline V CDR1 and CDR2: PRHDT, FYEKMQ (reference sequence). This CDR3 region has 17 residues. V lost 3 bases to trimming and J lost 1 base; unmatched junction nucleotides: 6. CDR3 in DNA: TGTGCCAGCAGCTTTCGGGACAGCAGTTCTGGGGCCAACGTCCTGACTTTC. Translating it yields CASSFRDSSSGANVLTF.

The CDR3 is CASSPMSGGATEQYF. The DNA of the CDR3 is TGTGCCAGCAGTCCAATGAGCGGGGGGGCGACCGAGCAGTACTTC. V usage is TRBV3-1 and J usage is TRBJ2-7; 10 positions agree with TRBD2. Germline assignment: CDR1 LGHDT and CDR2 YNNKEL (reference sequence). The CDR3 contains 15 residues. The V gene end was trimmed by 6 bases and the J gene end by 6 bases; junction bases not matched to a gene: 11.